These T cell receptor beta chains were read from a single sample in a study of T-cell memory formation after mild COVID-19. TCRdb processed the 5' RACE reads anew with MiXCR; each CDR3 protein has one entry. The sample has roughly 380,000 distinct CDR3 sequences; around 28% are singletons. Sequencing was done on a sample of PBMCs or a T cell subset sorted from them (not recorded which). The source is an adult woman who had mild COVID-19 (a few samples of this study predate the infection). Cell type and time point are not known. Both conserved end residues are part of each CDR3. A D gene is named only where the DNA matches it firmly. Rows give clone size only sometimes, using once, few, many, or a class for an expanded clone.

CDR3nt: TGCAGCGTTGTACCAGGAGGGATGAACACCGGGGAGCTGTTTTTT
CDR3aa: CSVVPGGMNTGELFF
abundance: .
d_gene: .
v_gene: TRBV29-1
j_gene: TRBJ2-2

CDR3nt: TGTGCCAGCAGCTCTAGCCCCGCTGGAAATACGCAGTATTTT
CDR3aa: CASSSSPAGNTQYF
abundance: .
d_gene: .
v_gene: TRBV9
j_gene: TRBJ2-3

CDR3nt: TGTGCCAGCAGCAATATTCTAGCGGGGGCCTACGAGCAGTACTTC
CDR3aa: CASSNILAGAYEQYF
abundance: many
d_gene: TRBD2
v_gene: TRBV5-4
j_gene: TRBJ2-7

CDR3nt: TGTGCCAGCAGCCCCGCGGCTTCCTACGAGCAGTACTTC
CDR3aa: CASSPAASYEQYF
abundance: .
d_gene: .
v_gene: TRBV7-9
j_gene: TRBJ2-7

CDR3nt: TGTGCCAGCAGCCAACCCCTCGGGGAGCAGTACTTC
CDR3aa: CASSQPLGEQYF
abundance: .
d_gene: .
v_gene: TRBV3-1
j_gene: TRBJ2-7

CDR3nt: TGCAGTGCCACCCCCCTCGGCGGGGCCAAAAACATTCAGTACTTC
CDR3aa: CSATPLGGAKNIQYF
abundance: .
d_gene: .
v_gene: TRBV20-1
j_gene: TRBJ2-4

CDR3nt: TGTGCCACCAGTGCGCGGACAGGCGTCTCTGGGGCCAACGTCCTGACTTTC
CDR3aa: CATSARTGVSGANVLTF
abundance: .
d_gene: TRBD1
v_gene: TRBV24-1
j_gene: TRBJ2-6

CDR3nt: TGTGCCAGCAGCTTGGAACCGATCTCTCCCGGCTACACCTTC
CDR3aa: CASSLEPISPGYTF
abundance: .
d_gene: .
v_gene: TRBV5-5
j_gene: TRBJ1-2

CDR3nt: TGTGCCAGCAGCCAGACTACCCCCACAGATACGCAGTATTTT
CDR3aa: CASSQTTPTDTQYF
abundance: .
d_gene: .
v_gene: TRBV3-1
j_gene: TRBJ2-3

CDR3nt: TGTGCCAGCAGTTATCGTAGCGGGAGTACGACAGATACGCAGTATTTT
CDR3aa: CASSYRSGSTTDTQYF
abundance: .
d_gene: TRBD2
v_gene: TRBV6-6
j_gene: TRBJ2-3

CDR3nt: TGCAGTGCTAGGGCCCCAGGGTACGACTATGGCTACACCTTC
CDR3aa: CSARAPGYDYGYTF
abundance: few
d_gene: .
v_gene: TRBV20-1
j_gene: TRBJ1-2

CDR3nt: TGTGCCAGCAGCCCCACAGGGTTTCGGTATGGCTACACCTTC
CDR3aa: CASSPTGFRYGYTF
abundance: .
d_gene: .
v_gene: TRBV7-9
j_gene: TRBJ1-2

CDR3nt: TGTGCCATCGCAGACCCTGGGGGGTCGGAGACCCAGTACTTC
CDR3aa: CAIADPGGSETQYF
abundance: .
d_gene: .
v_gene: TRBV10-3
j_gene: TRBJ2-5

CDR3nt: TGCAGTGCGCTCGCAGGGGGATCAATCGAGGGCACTGAAGCTTTCTTT
CDR3aa: CSALAGGSIEGTEAFF
abundance: .
d_gene: TRBD1
v_gene: TRBV20-1
j_gene: TRBJ1-1

CDR3nt: TGTGCCAGCAGCCAAGCGGAAACGGGTCGAGCAGATACGCAGTATTTT
CDR3aa: CASSQAETGRADTQYF
abundance: .
d_gene: .
v_gene: TRBV4-2
j_gene: TRBJ2-3

CDR3nt: TGTGCCAGCAGCTTACGCCGAGGGTCCTTAGCGGGAGCCCCCTTGGACGAGCAGTACTTC
CDR3aa: CASSLRRGSLAGAPLDEQYF
abundance: .
d_gene: TRBD2
v_gene: TRBV13
j_gene: TRBJ2-7

CDR3nt: TGTGCCACCCGGTCAGGGGGAACCGGGGAGCTGTTTTTT
CDR3aa: CATRSGGTGELFF
abundance: .
d_gene: TRBD1
v_gene: TRBV24-1
j_gene: TRBJ2-2